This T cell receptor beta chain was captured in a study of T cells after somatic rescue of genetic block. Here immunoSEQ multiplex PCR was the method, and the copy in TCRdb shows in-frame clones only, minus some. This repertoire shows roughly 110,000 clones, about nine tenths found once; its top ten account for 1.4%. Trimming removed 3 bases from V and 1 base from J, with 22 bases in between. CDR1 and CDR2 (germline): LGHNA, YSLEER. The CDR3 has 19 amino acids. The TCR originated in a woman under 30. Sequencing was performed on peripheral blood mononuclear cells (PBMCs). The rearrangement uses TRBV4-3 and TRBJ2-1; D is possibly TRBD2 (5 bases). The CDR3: CASSQSPRPGVLSYNEQFF. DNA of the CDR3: TGCGCCAGCAGCCAGTCTCCTCGCCCCGGGGTCTTATCCTACAATGAGCAGTTCTTC.